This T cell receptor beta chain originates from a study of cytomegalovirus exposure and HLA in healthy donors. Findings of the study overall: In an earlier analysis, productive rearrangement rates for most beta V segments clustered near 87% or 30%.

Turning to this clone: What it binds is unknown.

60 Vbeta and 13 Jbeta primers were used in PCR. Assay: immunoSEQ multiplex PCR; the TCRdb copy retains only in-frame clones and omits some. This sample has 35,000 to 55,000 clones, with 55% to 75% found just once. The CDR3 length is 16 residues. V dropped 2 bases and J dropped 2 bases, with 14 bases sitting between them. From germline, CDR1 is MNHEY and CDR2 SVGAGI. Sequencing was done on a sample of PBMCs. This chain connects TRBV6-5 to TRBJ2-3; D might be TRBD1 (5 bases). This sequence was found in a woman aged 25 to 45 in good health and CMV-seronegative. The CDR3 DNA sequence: TGTGCCAGCAGTTACATTTGGGGCAGACACACAGATACGCAGTATTTT. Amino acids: CASSYIWGRHTDTQYF.